The next 20 T cell receptor beta chains were all read from a single sample in a study of read filtering for tumor transcriptome and immune sequencing. The library was built from roughly 400 ng RNA with molecular barcoded adaptors for alpha/delta and beta/gamma chains. TCRdb re-derived calls from the reads in MiXCR, one entry per CDR3 protein. Of approximately 5,300 distinct CDR3 sequences in the sample, roughly 20% were seen once. The sample consisted of a population of CD138-negative cells sorted from bone marrow. Receptors originate from a donor older than 35 with multiple myeloma.

The V call is TRBV7-6, the J call TRBJ2-2; D unresolved. In germline, CDR1 is SGHVS, CDR2 FNYEAQ. The CDR3 length is 17 residues. V lost 2 bases and J lost 0, with 13 bases in between. The CDR3 bases are TGTGCCAGCAGCTTATGCGCAGACCGGTCGAACACCGGGGAGCTGTTTTTT. Amino acid sequence: CASSLCADRSNTGELFF. The variable domain in full, completed from reference TRBV7-6 and TRBJ2-2, reads GAGVSQSPRYKVTKRGQDVALRCDPISGHVSLYWYRQALGQGPEFLTYFNYEAQQDKSGLPNDRFSAERPEGSISTLTIQRTEQRDSAMYRCASSLCADRSNTGELFFGEGSRLTVL.

This clonotype came up many times. The chain has TRBV6-1 and TRBJ1-2; TRBD1 aligns across 8 bases. CDR1 and CDR2 (germline): MNHNS, SASEGT. Germline trimming cut 6 bases from V and 8 bases from J; bases unmatched to any gene: 8. This CDR3 has 13 amino acids. The CDR3 sequence: CASRERTGIGYTF. The CDR3 DNA is TGTGCCAGCAGAGAAAGGACAGGGATCGGCTACACCTTC.

This clonotype has a count of ten or more. The rearrangement uses TRBV6-6 and TRBJ2-7; 7 bases map to TRBD2. This CDR3 contains 16 residues. Germline CDR1 MNHNY, CDR2 SVGAGI (reference sequence). The V gene end was trimmed by 4 bases and the J gene end by 3 bases; junction bases not matched to a gene: 12. The CDR3 nucleotides are TGTGCCAGCAGTTCTCCCGCTAGCGGTAAAGACTACGAGCAGTACTTC. This codes for CASSSPASGKDYEQYF.

The table lists this clonotype with many counts. V gene TRBV19 combines with J gene TRBJ2-7; either TRBD1 or TRBD2 may fit D (5 bases each). Trimming cost V 3 bases and J 2 bases, with 8 bases left between them. The germline CDR1 and CDR2 sequences are LNHDA and SQIVND (reference sequence). The CDR3 runs 13 residues. The CDR3 nucleotides read TGTGCCAGTAGTATCTCGGGGCCCTACGAGCAGTACTTC. Its translation is CASSISGPYEQYF.

This clonotype is medium-sized by share. At one end the junction does not follow the germline gene, possibly because of a read error. V is TRBV2 and J is TRBJ2-7; TRBD2 might be the D (7 bases). The CDR3 has 13 residues. Germline CDR1 SNHLY, CDR2 FYNNEI. CDR3 in DNA: TGTGTCAGCAACGACGTCGGGGGGCCGGAGCAGTACTTC. It codes for CVSNDVGGPEQYF.

This clonotype was seen at least ten times. The chain uses TRBV19 and TRBJ2-2; D call uncertain. V dropped 6 bases and J dropped 2 bases, with 7 bases sitting between them. Germline V CDR1 and CDR2: LNHDA, SQIVND (reference sequence). This CDR3 has 13 residues. CDR3 DNA: TGTGCCAGTAGATGGAGTAACACCGGGGAGCTGTTTTTT. Encoded protein: CASRWSNTGELFF.

This clonotype was counted at least ten times. The chain is built from TRBV20-1 and TRBJ2-1; TRBD1 agrees at 9 bases. The CDR3 has 14 amino acids. Germline values: CDR1 DFQATT, CDR2 SNEGSKA (reference sequence). J was trimmed by 5 bases and V by 3 bases; bases with no gene match: 5. The CDR3 loop is CSASWGQGNNEQFF. CDR3 in DNA: TGCAGTGCTAGTTGGGGACAGGGCAACAATGAGCAGTTCTTC.

The CDR3 reads CSVEPPGRYNEQFF. CDR3 bases: TGCAGCGTTGAACCTCCGGGACGGTACAATGAGCAGTTCTTC. The rearrangement links TRBV29-1 to TRBJ2-1, with D possibly called TRBD1 or TRBD2 (5 bases each). The germline V gene has CDR1 SQVTM and CDR2 ANQGSEA. CDR3 length equals 14 residues. The V end lost 2 bases, the J end lost 4 bases, and 12 bases lay between the germline ends.

V gene TRBV29-1 combines with J gene TRBJ2-5; TRBD2 matches at 8 bases. The CDR3 totals 12 residues. Germline assignment: CDR1 SQVTM and CDR2 ANQGSEA. J was trimmed by 5 bases and V by 8 bases; bases with no gene match: 7. CDR3 coding DNA: TGCAGCTCGGGGGGGGGGCAGGAGACCCAGTACTTC. This codes for CSSGGGQETQYF.

Judged by abundance, this clonotype is medium-sized. DNA for the CDR3: TGCAGCGTCGGACACCCGGGCCTGGGGACTGAAGCTTTCTTT. It is translated as CSVGHPGLGTEAFF. The chain has TRBV29-1 and TRBJ1-1; TRBD1 is a possible D gene (5 bases). V gave up 6 bases and J gave up 5 bases, with 19 bases separating them. Per germline, CDR1 SQVTM and CDR2 ANQGSEA. This CDR3 has 14 residues.

In its sample, this clonotype was seen a few times. V usage is TRBV5-1 and J usage is TRBJ2-1, with 11 bases that match TRBD2. The V gene's germline CDR1 is SGHRS and CDR2 YFSETQ. V dropped 8 bases and J dropped 4; count of bases not matched to a gene: 8. CDR3 size: 15 residues. CDR3 amino acids: CARCLTSGKYNEQFF. The CDR3 DNA reads as TGCGCCAGGTGCTTGACTAGCGGGAAGTACAATGAGCAGTTCTTC.

This clonotype was recorded at least ten times. V usage is TRBV28 and J usage is TRBJ2-7; the D gene could be TRBD1 or TRBD2 (5 bases each). Trimming shortened V by 9 bases and J by 11 bases, and 23 bases separated the two germline ends. The CDR3 sequence is 13 residues long. The germline V gene encodes CDR1 MDHEN and CDR2 SYDVKM. The CDR3 nucleotides are TGTGCCAGTCGGCGGGCAGGGTTGTTTGGGAAGTACTTC. It translates to CASRRAGLFGKYF.

This clonotype ranks as medium-sized. The chain recombines TRBV7-8 with TRBJ1-4; TRBD2 aligns across 8 bases. The end of the DNA fits TRBJ2-3 better, so the J call may be wrong. This CDR3 is 14 amino acids long. Germline CDR1 SGHVS, CDR2 FQNEAQ. The CDR3 spells CASSSISGMDTQYF. CDR3 DNA: TGTGCCAGCAGCTCCATTAGCGGGATGGATACGCAGTATTTT.

This clonotype qualifies as medium-sized. The rearrangement joins TRBV5-1 to TRBJ2-3; D is uncertain. This CDR3 contains 14 residues. V gave up 1 base and J gave up 6 bases, with 12 bases separating them. Looked up from germline, CDR1 is SGHRS and CDR2 is YFSETQ. CDR3 in amino acids: CASSLSAVGDTQYF. The CDR3 coding sequence is TGCGCCAGCAGCTTGAGCGCCGTCGGGGATACGCAGTATTTT.

This clonotype is labeled medium-sized. This chain connects TRBV7-9 to TRBJ2-5, with D unresolved. V was clipped by 8 bases and J by 0 bases, with 10 bases between them. The CDR3 covers 13 residues. Germline CDR1 is SEHNR and CDR2 is FQNEAQ (reference sequence). The CDR3 DNA sequence: TGTGCCAGCTTCGACCAGTACCAAGAGACCCAGTACTTC. This codes for CASFDQYQETQYF. The variable domain in full, with the rest retrieved from reference TRBV7-9 and TRBJ2-5, is DTGVSQNPRHKITKRGQNVTFRCDPISEHNRLYWYRQTLGQGPEFLTYFQNEAQLEKSRLLSDRFSAERPKGSFSTLEIQRTEQGDSAMYLCASFDQYQETQYFGPGTRLLVL.

The rearrangement links TRBV19 to TRBJ1-4; D remains ambiguous. The CDR3 length is 14 residues. With 10 bases removed from V and 0 bases from J, the gap between germline ends came to 12 bases. Germline assignment: CDR1 LNHDA and CDR2 SQIVND (reference sequence). CDR3 coding DNA: TGTGCCACCAAGGACGCCTCAACTAATGAAAAACTGTTTTTT. This translates into CATKDASTNEKLFF. Based on the CDR3 plus reference TRBV19 and TRBJ1-4, the full variable domain is DGGITQSPKYLFRKEGQNVTLSCEQNLNHDAMYWYRQDPGQGLRLIYYSQIVNDFQKGDIAEGYSVSREKKESFPLTVTSAQKNPTAFYLCATKDASTNEKLFFGSGTQLSVL.

This clonotype showed up many times. This chain links TRBV5-1 with TRBJ2-5, with D possibly TRBD2 on 6 matching bases. In germline, CDR1 is SGHRS, CDR2 YFSETQ. This CDR3 has 18 amino acids. Trimming stripped 5 bases from V and 4 bases from J, with 27 bases between. The chain's CDR3 is CASRNPRVLSDGGETQYF. In DNA form, the CDR3 reads TGCGCCAGCAGGAATCCACGTGTGCTCTCGGACGGGGGAGAGACCCAGTACTTC.

This clonotype was seen only a few times. V gene TRBV4-1 combines with J gene TRBJ2-4; D ambiguous. Trimming took off 4 bases at V and 0 bases at J, with 10 bases between the two ends. The CDR3 loop spans 15 amino acids. Per germline, CDR1 MGHRA and CDR2 YSYEKL. CDR3 protein: CASSPSILAKNIQYF. The CDR3 coding sequence is TGCGCCAGCAGCCCGTCTATATTAGCCAAAAACATTCAGTACTTC.

By share, this clonotype counts as medium-sized. A read error may produce the germline difference seen at one junction end. In DNA form, the CDR3 reads TGCAGTGCGAGAGCGACTAGCGGGAACGTCAATGAGCAGTTCTTC. It specifies CSARATSGNVNEQFF. J is TRBJ2-1 and V is TRBV20-1; TRBD2 matches at 11 bases. The CDR3 covers 15 residues. Germline CDR1 and CDR2: DFQATT and SNEGSKA (reference sequence).

The chain joins TRBV29-1 to TRBJ2-1; tentative D call: TRBD1 (5 bases). Germline CDR1 reads SQVTM; CDR2 reads ANQGSEA. This CDR3 is built from 15 residues. Trimming took off 4 bases at V and 1 base at J, with 14 bases between the two ends. The DNA of the CDR3 is TGCAGCGTTGGAAAGGTAACAGGTTCCTACAATGAGCAGTTCTTC. This translates into CSVGKVTGSYNEQFF.